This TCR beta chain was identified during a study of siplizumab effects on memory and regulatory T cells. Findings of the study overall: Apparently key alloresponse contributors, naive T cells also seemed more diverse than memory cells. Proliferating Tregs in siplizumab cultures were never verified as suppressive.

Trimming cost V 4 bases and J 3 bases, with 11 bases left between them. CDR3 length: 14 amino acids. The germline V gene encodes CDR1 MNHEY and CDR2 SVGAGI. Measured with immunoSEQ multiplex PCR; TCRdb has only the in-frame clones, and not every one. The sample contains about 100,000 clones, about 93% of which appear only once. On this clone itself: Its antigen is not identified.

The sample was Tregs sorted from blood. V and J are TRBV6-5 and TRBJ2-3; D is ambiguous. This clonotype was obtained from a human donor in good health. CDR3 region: CASSLGSRTDTQYF. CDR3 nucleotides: TGTGCCAGCAGTTTGGGCAGCCGTACAGATACGCAGTATTTT.